The entry that follows covers one TCR beta chain sequence. From the germline J gene comes the end of the CDR3, since the read stops 3 residues before it. The data originate from a study of T cells in women clearing cervical HPV infection. For the study at large: Case blood drawn at lesion detection; control blood after infection cleared. For cases, blood was sampled a median about 140 days after lesion detection, interquartile range roughly 90 to 210 days.

The junction had 9 bases not matched to a gene; V was cut back by 5 bases and J by 3 bases. Germline CDR1 and CDR2: MGHRA and YSYEKL. The length of the CDR3 is 15 residues. Cervical HPV DNA detected by MY09/MY11 PCR, typed by dot-blot. Profiling relied on immunoSEQ multiplex PCR, and the TCRdb table lists in-frame clones only, not all of them. The sample has around 48,000 clones. The clonotype originates from a woman between 18 and 69 years old with a cervical HPV16 infection that either progressed to CIN3+ or cleared (not recorded which). The sequenced material came from blood buffy coat. The chain couples TRBV4-1 to TRBJ2-7; 8 bases are shared with TRBD1. This CDR3 is CASSLSGTGSYEQYF. The covered CDR3 bases are TGCGCCAGCAGCTTATCCGGGACAGGAAGCTACGAG.